This T cell receptor (beta chain) comes out of a study of T cells in Graves' hyperthyroidism and ophthalmopathy. Study results and limitations: The blood repertoire included most of the expanded thyroid clonotypes above 0.001. Ophthalmopathy cases were set apart from stable hyperthyroidism by a 13 V-J model.

The CDR3 spans 15 residues. Germline assignment: CDR1 ENHRY and CDR2 SYGVKD. Patients aged 18 to 65 had newly diagnosed hyperthyroidism lasting under 2 months. In making diagnoses, clinical symptoms, serum thyroxine and TRAb, thyroid ultrasound and orbital computed tomography were all used. RNA transcripts gave rise to amplified TCR beta CDR3 regions. Using the HTBI primer set, a first-round RT-PCR was run on the TCR CDR3. From the multiplex PCR reads, TCRdb called clonotypes with MiXCR, one entry per CDR3 protein. In the table there are roughly 100,000 distinct CDR3 sequences, roughly 40% of which are singletons. In this sample, this clonotype turned up once. What it recognizes is unknown. Sequence at one end of the junction differs from germline and may be a read error.

The clonotype was recovered from a woman in her twenties or thirties with Graves' hyperthyroidism. Sequenced material: peripheral blood or thyroid tissue (not recorded which). This sequence joins TRBV10-3 and TRBJ1-1; D not certain. The CDR3 protein is CAISGLDRSVTEASF. CDR3 bases: TGTGCCATCAGTGGCCTAGATAGATCGGTGACTGAAGCTTCCTTT.